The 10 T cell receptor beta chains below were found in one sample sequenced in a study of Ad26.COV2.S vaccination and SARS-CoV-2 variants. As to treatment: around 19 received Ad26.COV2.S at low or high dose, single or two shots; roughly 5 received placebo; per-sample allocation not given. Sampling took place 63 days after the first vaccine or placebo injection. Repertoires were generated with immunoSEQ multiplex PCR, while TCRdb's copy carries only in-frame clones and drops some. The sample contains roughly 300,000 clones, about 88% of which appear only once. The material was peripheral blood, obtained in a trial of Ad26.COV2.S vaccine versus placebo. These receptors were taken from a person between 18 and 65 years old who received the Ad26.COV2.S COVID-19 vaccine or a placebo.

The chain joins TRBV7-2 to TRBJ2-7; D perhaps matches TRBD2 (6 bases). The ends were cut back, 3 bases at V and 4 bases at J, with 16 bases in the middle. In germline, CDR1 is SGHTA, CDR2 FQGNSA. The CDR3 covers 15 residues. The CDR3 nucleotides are TGTGCCAGCAGCTTGGGACTTTCTGATGTGTACGAGCAGTACTTC. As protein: CASSLGLSDVYEQYF.

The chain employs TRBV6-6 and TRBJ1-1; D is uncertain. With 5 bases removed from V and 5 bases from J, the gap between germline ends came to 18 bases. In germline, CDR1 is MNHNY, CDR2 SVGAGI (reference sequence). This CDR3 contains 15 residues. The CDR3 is CASSPLSVFGTEAFF. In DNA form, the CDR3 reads TGTGCCAGCAGTCCCCTCTCAGTTTTTGGTACTGAAGCTTTCTTT.

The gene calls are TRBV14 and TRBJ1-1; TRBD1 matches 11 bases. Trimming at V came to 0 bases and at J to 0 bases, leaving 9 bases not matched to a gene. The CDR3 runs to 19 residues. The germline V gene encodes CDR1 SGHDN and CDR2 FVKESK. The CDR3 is CASSQDWRDRGAMNTEAFF. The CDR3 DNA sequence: TGTGCCAGCAGCCAAGATTGGCGGGACAGGGGGGCCATGAACACTGAAGCTTTCTTT. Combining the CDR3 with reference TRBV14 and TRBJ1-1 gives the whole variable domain EAGVTQFPSHSVIEKGQTVTLRCDPISGHDNLYWYRRVMGKEIKFLLHFVKESKQDESGMPNNRFLAERTGGTYSTLKVQPAELEDSGVYFCASSQDWRDRGAMNTEAFFGQGTRLTVV.

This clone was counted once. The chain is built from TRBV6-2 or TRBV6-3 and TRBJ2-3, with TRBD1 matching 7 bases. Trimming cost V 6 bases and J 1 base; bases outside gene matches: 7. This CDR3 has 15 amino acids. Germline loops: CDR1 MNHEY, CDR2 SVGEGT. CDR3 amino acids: CASSSRDSRTDTQYF. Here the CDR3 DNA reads TGTGCCAGCAGCTCTCGGGACAGCCGCACAGATACGCAGTATTTT.

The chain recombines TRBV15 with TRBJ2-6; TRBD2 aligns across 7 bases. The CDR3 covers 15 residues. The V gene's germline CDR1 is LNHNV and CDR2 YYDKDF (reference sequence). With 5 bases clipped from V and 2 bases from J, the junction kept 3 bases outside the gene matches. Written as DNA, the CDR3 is TGTGCCACCAGCTGGGGGGGAGCTGGGGCCAACGTCCTGACTTTC. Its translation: CATSWGGAGANVLTF.

The CDR3 loop reads CAWNAGGPTGELFF. The DNA for the CDR3 is TGTGCCTGGAATGCGGGGGGGCCCACCGGGGAGCTGTTTTTT. J is TRBJ2-2 and V is TRBV30; 9 nucleotides line up with TRBD2. After removal of 4 bases from V and 4 bases from J, the junction contained 4 bases not matched to a gene. Germline CDR1 and CDR2: GTSNPN and SVGIG (reference sequence). This CDR3 contains 14 residues.

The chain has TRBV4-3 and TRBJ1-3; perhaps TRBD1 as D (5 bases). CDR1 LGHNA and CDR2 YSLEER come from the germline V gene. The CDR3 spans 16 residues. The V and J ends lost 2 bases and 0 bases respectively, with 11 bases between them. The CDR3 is CASSQWGTTSGNTIYF. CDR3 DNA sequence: TGCGCCAGCAGCCAATGGGGGACCACCTCTGGAAACACCATATATTTT.

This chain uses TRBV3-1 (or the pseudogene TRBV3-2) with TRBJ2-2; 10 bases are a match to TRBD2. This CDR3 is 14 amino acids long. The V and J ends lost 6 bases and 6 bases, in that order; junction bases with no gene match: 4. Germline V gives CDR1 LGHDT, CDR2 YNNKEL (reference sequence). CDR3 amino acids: CASSKRGGAGELFF. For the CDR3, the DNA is TGTGCCAGCAGTAAGCGGGGGGGCGCCGGGGAGCTGTTTTTT.

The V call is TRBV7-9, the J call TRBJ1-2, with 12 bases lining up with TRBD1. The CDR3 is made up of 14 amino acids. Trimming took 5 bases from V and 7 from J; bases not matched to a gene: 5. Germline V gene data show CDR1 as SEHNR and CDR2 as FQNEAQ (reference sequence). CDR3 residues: CASSTGTGGSGYTF. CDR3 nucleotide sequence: TGTGCCAGCAGCACCGGGACAGGGGGCTCTGGCTACACCTTC.

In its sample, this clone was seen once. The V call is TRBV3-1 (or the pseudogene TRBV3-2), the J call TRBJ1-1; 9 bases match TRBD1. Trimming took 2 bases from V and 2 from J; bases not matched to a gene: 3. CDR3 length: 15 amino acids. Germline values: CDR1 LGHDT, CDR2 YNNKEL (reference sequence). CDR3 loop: CASSQQGQGNTEAFF. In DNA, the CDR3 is TGTGCCAGCAGCCAACAGGGACAGGGAAACACTGAAGCTTTCTTT.